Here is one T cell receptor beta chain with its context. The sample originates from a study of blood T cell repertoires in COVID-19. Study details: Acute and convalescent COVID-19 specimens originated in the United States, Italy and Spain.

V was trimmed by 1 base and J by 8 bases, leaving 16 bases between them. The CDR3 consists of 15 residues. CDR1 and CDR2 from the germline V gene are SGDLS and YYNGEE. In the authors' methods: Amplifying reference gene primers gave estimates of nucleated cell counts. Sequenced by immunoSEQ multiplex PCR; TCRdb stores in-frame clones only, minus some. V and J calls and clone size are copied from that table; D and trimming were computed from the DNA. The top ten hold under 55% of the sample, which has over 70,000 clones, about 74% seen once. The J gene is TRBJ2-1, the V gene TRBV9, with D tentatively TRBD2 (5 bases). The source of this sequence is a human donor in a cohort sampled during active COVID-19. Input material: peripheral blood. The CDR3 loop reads CASSVMASSLDEQFF. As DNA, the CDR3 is TGTGCCAGCAGCGTAATGGCTAGCAGTCTTGATGAGCAGTTCTTC.